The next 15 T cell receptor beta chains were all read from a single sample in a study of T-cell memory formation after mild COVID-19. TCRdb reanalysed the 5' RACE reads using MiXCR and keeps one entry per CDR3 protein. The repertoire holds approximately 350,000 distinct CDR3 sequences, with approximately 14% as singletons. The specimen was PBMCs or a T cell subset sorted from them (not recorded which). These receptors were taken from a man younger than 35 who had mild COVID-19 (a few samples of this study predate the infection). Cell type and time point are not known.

DNA of the CDR3: TGCAGTGCTAGAGACTATAGCGGGGGGCCATTCTCCGGGGAGCTGTTTTTT. Protein sequence: CSARDYSGGPFSGELFF. The chain links TRBV20-1 to TRBJ2-2; 10 positions match TRBD2. This CDR3 region has 17 residues. Germline lookup yields CDR1 DFQATT and CDR2 SNEGSKA (reference sequence). J gave up 6 bases and V 0 bases, and 10 bases lay outside the gene matches.

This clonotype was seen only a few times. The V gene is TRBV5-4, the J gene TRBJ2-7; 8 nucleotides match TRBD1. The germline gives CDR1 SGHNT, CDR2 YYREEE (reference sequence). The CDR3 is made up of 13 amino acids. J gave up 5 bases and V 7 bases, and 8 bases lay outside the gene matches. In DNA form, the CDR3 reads TGTGCCAGCCCCCCAGGGGGCGGGCACGAGCAGTACTTC. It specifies CASPPGGGHEQYF.

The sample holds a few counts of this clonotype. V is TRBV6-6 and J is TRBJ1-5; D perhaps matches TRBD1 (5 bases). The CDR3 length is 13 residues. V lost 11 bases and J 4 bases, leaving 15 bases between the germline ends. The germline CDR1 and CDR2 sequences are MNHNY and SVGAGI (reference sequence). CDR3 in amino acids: CAVRGPINQPQHF. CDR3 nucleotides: TGTGCCGTCCGGGGACCGATAAATCAGCCCCAGCATTTT.

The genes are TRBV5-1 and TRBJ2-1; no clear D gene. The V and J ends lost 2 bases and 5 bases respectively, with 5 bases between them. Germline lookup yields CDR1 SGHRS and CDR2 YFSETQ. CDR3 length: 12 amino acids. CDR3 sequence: CASSFRNNEQFF. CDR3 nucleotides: TGCGCCAGCAGCTTCAGGAACAATGAGCAGTTCTTC.

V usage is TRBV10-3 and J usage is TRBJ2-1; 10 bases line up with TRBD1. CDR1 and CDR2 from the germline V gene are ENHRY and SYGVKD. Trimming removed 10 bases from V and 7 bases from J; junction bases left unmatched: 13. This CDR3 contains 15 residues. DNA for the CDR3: TGTGCCACCTTAGGCGGGACAGGGGATTTGAATGAGCAGTTCTTC. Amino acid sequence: CATLGGTGDLNEQFF.

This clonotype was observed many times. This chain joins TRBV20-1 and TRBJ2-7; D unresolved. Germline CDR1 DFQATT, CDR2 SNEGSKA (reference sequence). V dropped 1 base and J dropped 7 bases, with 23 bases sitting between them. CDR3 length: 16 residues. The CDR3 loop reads CSARATLSFPVVEQYF. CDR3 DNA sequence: TGCAGTGCTAGAGCGACTCTTTCTTTCCCCGTGGTGGAGCAGTACTTC.

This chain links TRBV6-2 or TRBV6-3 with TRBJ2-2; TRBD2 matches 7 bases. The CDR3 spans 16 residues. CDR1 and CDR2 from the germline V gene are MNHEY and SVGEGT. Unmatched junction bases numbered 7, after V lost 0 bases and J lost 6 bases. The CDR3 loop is CASSYSGTTYAGELFF. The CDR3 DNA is TGTGCCAGCAGTTACTCCGGGACTACATATGCCGGGGAGCTGTTTTTT.

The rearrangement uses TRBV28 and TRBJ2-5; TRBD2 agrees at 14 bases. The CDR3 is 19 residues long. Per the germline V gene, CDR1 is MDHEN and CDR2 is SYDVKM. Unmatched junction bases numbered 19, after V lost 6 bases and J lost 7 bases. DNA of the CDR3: TGTGCCAGCAGACCCAAACCGGGACTAGCGGGGGTTCGCGGGGGGACCCAGTACTTC. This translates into CASRPKPGLAGVRGGTQYF.

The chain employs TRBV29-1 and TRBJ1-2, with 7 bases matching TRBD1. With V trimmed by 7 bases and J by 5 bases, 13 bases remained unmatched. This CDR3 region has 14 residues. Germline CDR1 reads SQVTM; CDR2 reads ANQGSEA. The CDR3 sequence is CSAAEEGGGYGYTF. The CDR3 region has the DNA TGCAGCGCAGCAGAAGAAGGGGGCGGGTATGGCTACACCTTC.

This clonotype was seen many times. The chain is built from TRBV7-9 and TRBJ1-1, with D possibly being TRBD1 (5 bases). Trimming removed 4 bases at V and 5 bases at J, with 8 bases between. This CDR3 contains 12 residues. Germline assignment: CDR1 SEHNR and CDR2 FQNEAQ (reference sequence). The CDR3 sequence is CASSWGRTEAFF. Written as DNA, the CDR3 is TGTGCCAGCAGCTGGGGACGTACTGAAGCTTTCTTT.

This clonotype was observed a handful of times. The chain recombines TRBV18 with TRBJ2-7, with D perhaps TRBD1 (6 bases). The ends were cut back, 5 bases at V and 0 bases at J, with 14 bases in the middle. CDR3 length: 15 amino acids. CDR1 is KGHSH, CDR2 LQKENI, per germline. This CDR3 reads CASSRGGPGSYEQYV. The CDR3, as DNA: TGTGCCAGCTCAAGAGGGGGACCAGGCTCCTACGAGCAGTACGTC.

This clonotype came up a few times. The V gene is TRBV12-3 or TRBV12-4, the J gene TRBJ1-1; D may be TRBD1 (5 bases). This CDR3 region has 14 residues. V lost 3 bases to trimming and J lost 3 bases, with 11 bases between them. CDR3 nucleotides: TGTGCCAGCAGTTTCGGTCTGGGGGACACTGAAGCTTTCTTT. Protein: CASSFGLGDTEAFF.

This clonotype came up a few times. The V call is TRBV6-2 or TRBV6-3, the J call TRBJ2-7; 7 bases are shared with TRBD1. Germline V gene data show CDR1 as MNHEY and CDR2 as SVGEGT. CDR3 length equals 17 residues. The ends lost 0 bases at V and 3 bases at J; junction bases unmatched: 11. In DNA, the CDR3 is TGTGCCAGCAGTTACTCGACAGGGCCTCGCATCTACTACGAGCAGTACTTC. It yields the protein CASSYSTGPRIYYEQYF.

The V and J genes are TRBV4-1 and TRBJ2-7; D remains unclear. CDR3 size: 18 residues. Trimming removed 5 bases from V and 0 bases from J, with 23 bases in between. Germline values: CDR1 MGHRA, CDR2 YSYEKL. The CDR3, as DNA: TGCGCCAGCAGCTCGGTGGAGTCGGTAAACTATGGCTCCTACGAGCAGTACTTC. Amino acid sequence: CASSSVESVNYGSYEQYF.

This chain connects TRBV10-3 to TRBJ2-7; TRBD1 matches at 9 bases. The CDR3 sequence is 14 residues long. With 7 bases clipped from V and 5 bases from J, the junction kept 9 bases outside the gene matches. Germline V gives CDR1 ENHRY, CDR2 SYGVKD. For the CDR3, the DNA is TGTGCCATCACTGCGGACAGGGGTACCCACGAGCAGTACTTC. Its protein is CAITADRGTHEQYF.